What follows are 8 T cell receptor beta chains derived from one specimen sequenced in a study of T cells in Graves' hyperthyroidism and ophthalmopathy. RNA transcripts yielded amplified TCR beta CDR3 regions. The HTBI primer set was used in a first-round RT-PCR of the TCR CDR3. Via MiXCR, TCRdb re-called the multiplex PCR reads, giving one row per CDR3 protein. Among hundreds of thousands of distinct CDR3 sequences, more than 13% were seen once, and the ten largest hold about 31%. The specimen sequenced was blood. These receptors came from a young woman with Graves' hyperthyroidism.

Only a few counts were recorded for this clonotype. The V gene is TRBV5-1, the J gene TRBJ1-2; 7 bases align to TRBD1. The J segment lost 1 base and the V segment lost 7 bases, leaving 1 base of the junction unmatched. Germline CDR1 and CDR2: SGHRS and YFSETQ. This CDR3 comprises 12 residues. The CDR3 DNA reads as TGCGCCAGCGGGACAGTTAACTATGGCTACACCTTC. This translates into CASGTVNYGYTF.

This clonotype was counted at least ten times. The CDR3 loop reads CASSQDPAGLLEDTQYF. DNA for the CDR3: TGTGCCAGCAGCCAAGATCCAGCGGGCTTATTGGAAGATACGCAGTATTTT. The chain has TRBV4-2 and TRBJ2-3; tentatively, D is TRBD2 (6 bases). V lost 0 bases to trimming and J lost 5 bases, with 18 bases between them. The CDR3 is made up of 17 amino acids. Germline V gene data show CDR1 as LGHNA and CDR2 as YNFKEQ.

CDR3 in amino acids: CASSLGGGTGFEAFF. The CDR3 bases are TGTGCCAGCAGCTTGGGGGGGGGGACAGGGTTTGAGGCTTTCTTT. The genes are TRBV5-5 and TRBJ1-1; 9 bases line up with TRBD1. Germline values: CDR1 SGHKS, CDR2 YYEKEE (reference sequence). J gave up 11 bases and V 0 bases, and 11 bases lay outside the gene matches. This CDR3 is 15 amino acids long.

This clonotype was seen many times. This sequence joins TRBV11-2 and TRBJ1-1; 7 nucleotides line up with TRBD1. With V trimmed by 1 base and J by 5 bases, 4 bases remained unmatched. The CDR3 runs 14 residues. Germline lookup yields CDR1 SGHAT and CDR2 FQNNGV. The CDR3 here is CASSLVEGATEAFF. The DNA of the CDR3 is TGTGCCAGCAGCTTAGTAGAGGGGGCAACTGAAGCTTTCTTT.

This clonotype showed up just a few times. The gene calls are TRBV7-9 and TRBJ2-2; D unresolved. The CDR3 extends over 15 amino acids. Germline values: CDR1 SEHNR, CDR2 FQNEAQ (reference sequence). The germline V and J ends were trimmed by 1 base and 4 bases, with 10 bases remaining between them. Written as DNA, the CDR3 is TGTGCCAGCAGCTTAGGATTACCGGTCACCGGGGAGCTGTTTTTT. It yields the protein CASSLGLPVTGELFF.

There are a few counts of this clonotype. DNA for the CDR3: TGTGCCAGCAGCTCCGGGGGACTCTCCTACGAGCAGTACTTC. This sequence encodes CASSSGGLSYEQYF. The V call is TRBV9, the J call TRBJ2-7, with D maybe TRBD2 (6 bases). This CDR3 has 14 amino acids. The germline V gene encodes CDR1 SGDLS and CDR2 YYNGEE. V lost 4 bases and J lost 0, with 11 bases in between. The full variable domain, its missing parts supplied by reference TRBV9 and TRBJ2-7, is DSGVTQTPKHLITATGQRVTLRCSPRSGDLSVYWYQQSLDQGLQFLIQYYNGEERAKGNILERFSAQQFPDLHSELNLSSLELGDSALYFCASSSGGLSYEQYFGPGTRLTVT.

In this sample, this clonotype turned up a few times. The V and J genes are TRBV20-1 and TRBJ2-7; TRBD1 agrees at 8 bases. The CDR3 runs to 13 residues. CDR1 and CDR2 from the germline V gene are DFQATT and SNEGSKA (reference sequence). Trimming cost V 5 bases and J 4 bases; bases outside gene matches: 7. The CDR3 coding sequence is TGCAGTGCTCAAGGACAGGGCGGGTACGAGCAGTACTTC. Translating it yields CSAQGQGGYEQYF.

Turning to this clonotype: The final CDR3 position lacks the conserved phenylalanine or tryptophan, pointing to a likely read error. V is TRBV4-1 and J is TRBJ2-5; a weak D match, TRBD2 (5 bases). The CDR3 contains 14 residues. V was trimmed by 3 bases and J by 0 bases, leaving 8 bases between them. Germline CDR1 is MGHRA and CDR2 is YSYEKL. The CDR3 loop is CASSHPDYQETQYY. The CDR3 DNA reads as TGCGCCAGCAGCCACCCGGACTACCAAGAGACCCAGTACTAC.